These 23 T cell receptor beta chains share one sample of origin, sequenced in a study of blood T cells in healthy people across ages. The second PCR ran roughly 6 to 12 cycles with a sample-barcoded 5' primer and J-beta primers. TCRdb independently ran MiXCR on the 5' RACE reads; one entry per CDR3 protein. Of 250,000 to 300,000 distinct CDR3 sequences listed, around 30% were seen once; the top ten hold around 29%. The specimen sequenced was blood. Source of these receptors: an older woman in good health.

This clonotype has ten or more counts. The chain carries TRBV4-1 and TRBJ2-4, with D tentatively TRBD1 (6 bases). Trimming stripped 4 bases from V and 8 bases from J, with 27 bases between. The CDR3 sequence is 18 residues long. Germline CDR1 and CDR2: MGHRA and YSYEKL. The CDR3 is CASSLSVGHLGRRDIQYF. CDR3 coding DNA: TGCGCCAGCAGCCTATCGGTGGGACATCTCGGCCGGCGGGACATTCAGTACTTC.

The gene calls are TRBV7-2 and TRBJ2-2; D gene unclear. The germline CDR1 and CDR2 sequences are SGHTA and FQGNSA. Trimming took off 1 base at V and 0 bases at J, with 3 bases between the two ends. This CDR3 contains 14 residues. The CDR3 bases are TGTGCCAGCAGCTTAGTCTCGAACACCGGGGAGCTGTTTTTT. Encoded protein: CASSLVSNTGELFF.

This clonotype was observed a handful of times. This chain links TRBV14 with TRBJ2-5; TRBD2 agrees at 8 bases. Judging by the DNA end, TRBJ2-1 fits better; the J call may be wrong. Germline assignment: CDR1 SGHDN and CDR2 FVKESK. This CDR3 is 17 amino acids long. The CDR3 sequence is CASSQRAGTRIYNEQFF. The CDR3 region has the DNA TGTGCCAGCAGCCAGAGAGCCGGGACTAGGATCTACAATGAGCAGTTCTTC.

CDR3 residues: CASSMGPEVTQYF. In nucleotides, the CDR3 is TGTGCCAGCAGTATGGGACCCGAGGTGACCCAGTACTTC. V and J are TRBV2 and TRBJ2-5; either TRBD1 or TRBD2 may fit D (5 bases each). Trimming stripped 5 bases from V and 7 bases from J, with 14 bases between. The V gene's germline CDR1 is SNHLY and CDR2 FYNNEI. The CDR3 spans 13 residues.

DNA for the CDR3: TGTGCCAGCAGCTTATCTACTAGCGCACCCTACGAGCAGTACTTC. This gives the protein CASSLSTSAPYEQYF. The rearrangement joins TRBV7-9 to TRBJ2-7; 7 bases match TRBD2. Germline V gene sequence: CDR1 SEHNR, CDR2 FQNEAQ (reference sequence). This CDR3 has 15 residues. V dropped 2 bases and J dropped 2; count of bases not matched to a gene: 6.

The V gene is TRBV11-1, the J gene TRBJ2-5, with TRBD1 identical over 10 bases. J lost 4 bases, V lost 5 bases, and 7 bases had no gene match. Germline V lookup: CDR1 SGHAT, CDR2 FQDESV (reference sequence). The CDR3 has 15 residues. This CDR3 reads CASSPPGQGLETQYF. The CDR3 bases are TGTGCCAGCAGCCCTCCGGGACAGGGGCTAGAGACCCAGTACTTC.

The V call is TRBV2, the J call TRBJ1-1; D unclear. V lost 4 bases and J 4 bases, leaving 10 bases between the germline ends. The length of the CDR3 is 13 residues. CDR1 is SNHLY, CDR2 FYNNEI, per germline. The CDR3 reads CASSVKESTEAFF. The CDR3 nucleotides read TGTGCCAGCAGTGTAAAGGAAAGCACTGAAGCTTTCTTT.

The rearrangement joins TRBV3-1 to TRBJ1-1, with 8 bases fitting TRBD1. Germline V gene data show CDR1 as LGHDT and CDR2 as YNNKEL (reference sequence). Germline trimming cut 4 bases from V and 3 bases from J; bases unmatched to any gene: 10. The CDR3 runs to 16 residues. DNA of the CDR3: TGTGCCAGCAGCCCTAGGGCAGGGGGCAAGGACACTGAAGCTTTCTTT. Translated: CASSPRAGGKDTEAFF.

Note on this clonotype: A much larger clone differs from this one at a single base, so this may be a read error. The chain joins TRBV27 to TRBJ2-7; weak D call: TRBD1 (6 bases). The CDR3 length is 13 residues. CDR1 is MNHEY, CDR2 SMNVEV, per germline (reference sequence). As DNA, the CDR3 is TGTGTCAGCAGTTTACGGGACAACTACGAGCAGTACTTC. This encodes CVSSLRDNYEQYF.

In its sample, this clonotype was seen a few times. The gene calls are TRBV9 and TRBJ2-7, with D possibly being TRBD2 (6 bases). The end of the DNA fits TRBJ2-1 better, so the J call may be wrong. The CDR3 is 14 residues long. Germline CDR1 and CDR2: SGDLS and YYNGEE. CDR3 sequence (DNA): TGTGCCAGCAGCGGCGGGATCCAAAACAATGAGCAGTTCTTC. Its protein is CASSGGIQNNEQFF.

The V gene is TRBV28, the J gene TRBJ2-1, with TRBD2 identical over 12 bases. The CDR3 contains 14 residues. Unmatched junction bases numbered 6, after V lost 8 bases and J lost 7 bases. Germline V gene data show CDR1 as MDHEN and CDR2 as SYDVKM. DNA for the CDR3: TGTGCCAGCCTGACTAGCGGGAGTGGTAATGAGCAGTTCTTC. Protein sequence: CASLTSGSGNEQFF.

The chain is built from TRBV29-1 and TRBJ1-5; D remains ambiguous. V lost 4 bases and J lost 5, with 15 bases in between. The CDR3 loop spans 14 amino acids. In germline, CDR1 is SQVTM, CDR2 ANQGSEA. The CDR3 reads CSVGLRGEDQPQHF. CDR3 DNA sequence: TGCAGCGTTGGTCTGCGGGGTGAGGATCAGCCCCAGCATTTT.

V and J are TRBV27 and TRBJ2-1; 10 bases match TRBD2. The CDR3 covers 18 residues. The germline V gene has CDR1 MNHEY and CDR2 SMNVEV (reference sequence). Trimming took 2 bases from V and 2 from J; bases not matched to a gene: 9. In DNA form, the CDR3 reads TGTGCCAGCAGTTTACCCCCTAGCGGGGGTAGCCCCTACAATGAGCAGTTCTTC. Its protein product is CASSLPPSGGSPYNEQFF.

This clonotype was found a few times. The J gene is TRBJ2-7, the V gene TRBV5-4; the D is unclear. In germline, CDR1 is SGHNT, CDR2 YYREEE (reference sequence). The CDR3 spans 13 residues. Trimming shortened V by 0 bases and J by 7 bases, and 11 bases separated the two germline ends. The CDR3 DNA reads as TGTGCCAGCAGCTTGGACGTGGATCGAGAGCAGTACTTC. This sequence encodes CASSLDVDREQYF.

A note on this clonotype: This clone may be a read error of a much larger clone one base away. This chain links TRBV27 with TRBJ2-4; no reliable D call. The CDR3 runs 15 residues. Deletions cut 6 bases from V and 6 bases from J, with 18 bases between. Germline CDR1 MNHEY, CDR2 SMNVEV (reference sequence). The CDR3 loop reads CASRTSVGKRNIQYF. The CDR3 DNA sequence: TGTGCCAGCAGGACGTCAGTTGGGAAAAGAAACATTCAGTACTTC.

This clonotype was counted at least ten times. J is TRBJ2-7 and V is TRBV27, with TRBD2 identical over 12 bases. The length of the CDR3 is 16 residues. J lost 4 bases, V lost 5 bases, and 9 bases had no gene match. The germline gives CDR1 MNHEY, CDR2 SMNVEV (reference sequence). The chain's CDR3 is CASSPLSSGRGYEQYF. The CDR3 DNA is TGTGCCAGCAGTCCTCTCTCTAGCGGGAGGGGATACGAGCAGTACTTC.

J is TRBJ2-7 and V is TRBV28; possible D gene TRBD2, 5 bases. Germline V gene data show CDR1 as MDHEN and CDR2 as SYDVKM. Trimming left V 2 bases short and J 2 bases short, with 10 bases between. The CDR3 runs to 14 residues. The CDR3 nucleotides read TGTGCCAGCAGTTTAGAGGGTCCGACCTACGAGCAGTACTTC. Protein: CASSLEGPTYEQYF.

This clonotype was seen at least ten times. The chain combines TRBV5-1 with TRBJ2-5; D gene ambiguous. Germline V gene data show CDR1 as SGHRS and CDR2 as YFSETQ. The CDR3 runs 15 residues. Trimming cost V 2 bases and J 1 base, with 12 bases left between them. The CDR3 loop reads CASSFDRPPQETQYF. The CDR3 bases are TGCGCCAGCAGCTTTGATCGTCCACCCCAAGAGACCCAGTACTTC.

This clonotype has more than one count but fewer than ten. The chain links TRBV6-5 to TRBJ1-2; the D is unclear. V shed 0 bases and J shed 2 bases, with 13 bases lying between them. This CDR3 spans 16 amino acids. Looked up from germline, CDR1 is MNHEY and CDR2 is SVGAGI. Here the CDR3 reads CASSYSTGGRNYGYTF. Here the CDR3 DNA reads TGTGCCAGCAGTTACTCGACTGGAGGGAGGAACTATGGCTACACCTTC.

Regarding this clonotype: One end of the junction varies from germline; a read error may be responsible. The chain employs TRBV12-3 or TRBV12-4 and TRBJ1-5; D is ambiguous. This CDR3 has 15 amino acids. This CDR3 reads CASSPAGNSNQPQHF. As DNA, the CDR3 is TGTGCCAGCAGCCCGGCGGGAAATAGCAATCAGCCCCAGCACTTT.

V is TRBV20-1 and J is TRBJ2-7; tentatively, D is TRBD1 or TRBD2 (5 bases each). This CDR3 has 11 amino acids. Per germline, CDR1 DFQATT and CDR2 SNEGSKA (reference sequence). CDR3 DNA: TGCAGGGCCGGGACCCCGATCGAGCAGTACTTC. As protein: CRAGTPIEQYF.

This clonotype occurred a few times. The V call is TRBV7-3, the J call TRBJ2-3, with 7 bases aligning to TRBD2. This CDR3 is built from 16 residues. In germline, CDR1 is SGHTA, CDR2 FQGTGA. V gave up 5 bases and J gave up 2 bases; unmatched junction bases: 10. Here the CDR3 DNA reads TGTGCCAGCAGCCCGCGGGCTAGCGGCCCCACAGATACGCAGTATTTT. It translates to CASSPRASGPTDTQYF.

In this sample, this clonotype turned up many times. The genes are TRBV3-1 and TRBJ2-7; 7 bases agree with TRBD2. CDR1 is LGHDT, CDR2 YNNKEL, per germline (reference sequence). V lost 4 bases to trimming and J lost 6 bases; unmatched junction nucleotides: 12. The CDR3 runs 15 residues. The CDR3 DNA reads TGTGCCAGCAGCCCCCAAAGGTACCGCGGGGGCGAGCAGTACTTC. Translating it yields CASSPQRYRGGEQYF.